What follows describes a single T cell receptor (beta chain). Its antigen is not known. CD45RO-negative, CCR7-positively selected cells formed the naive CD8 fraction, excluding terminally differentiated effector memory CD45RA+ cells. The ends were cut back, 5 bases at V and 8 bases at J, with 15 bases in the middle. CDR3 length: 13 residues. Germline CDR1 is SQVTM and CDR2 is ANQGSEA. Several immunoSEQ 96-well plates shared each subset's DNA, each plate a replicate. Repertoires were generated with immunoSEQ multiplex PCR, while TCRdb's copy carries only in-frame clones and drops some. The sample consists of hundreds of thousands of clones, about 97% of them appearing once. This entry comes from a study of shared clonotypes between healthy human individuals. Overall study: There were three CD4 naive, three CD4 memory, two CD8 naive and one CD8 memory plates per donor. Regarding the study as a whole: For sorted subsets, rarefaction showed incomplete sequencing despite large depth. Generally, naive subsets (rather than memory subsets) showed larger estimated richness.

The J gene is TRBJ2-2, the V gene TRBV29-1; weak D call: TRBD2 (6 bases). The material sequenced was naive CD8+ T cells sorted from blood. The sequence was collected from a man under 40 in good health. CDR3 in DNA: TGCAGCGTTCCGGGACTCCCGTGGGGGGAGCTGTTTTTT. Residues: CSVPGLPWGELFF.